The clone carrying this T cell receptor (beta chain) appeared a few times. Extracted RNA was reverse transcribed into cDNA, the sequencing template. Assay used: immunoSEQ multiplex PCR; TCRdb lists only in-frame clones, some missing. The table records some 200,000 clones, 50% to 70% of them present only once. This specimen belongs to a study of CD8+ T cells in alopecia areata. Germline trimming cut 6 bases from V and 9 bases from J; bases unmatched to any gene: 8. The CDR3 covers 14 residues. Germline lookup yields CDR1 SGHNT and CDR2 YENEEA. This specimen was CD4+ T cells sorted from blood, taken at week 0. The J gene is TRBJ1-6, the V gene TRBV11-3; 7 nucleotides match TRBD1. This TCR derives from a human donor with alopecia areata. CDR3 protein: CASRPGTEGSPLHF. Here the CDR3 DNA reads TGTGCCAGCAGACCTGGGACAGAAGGTTCACCCCTCCACTTT.